These 19 T cell receptor beta chains came from one sample sequenced in a study of T-cell memory formation after mild COVID-19. TCRdb recomputed calls from the 5' RACE reads with MiXCR, one row per CDR3 protein. The sample shows 250,000 to 350,000 distinct CDR3 sequences, more than 15% of them seen only once. The sequencing sample was made of PBMCs or a T cell subset sorted from them (not recorded which). All receptors come from a young man who had mild COVID-19 (a few samples of this study predate the infection). Cell type and time point are not known.

V usage is TRBV7-9 and J usage is TRBJ1-1; no clear D. The CDR3 runs to 12 residues. CDR1 and CDR2 (germline): SEHNR, FQNEAQ (reference sequence). The germline V and J ends were trimmed by 2 bases and 8 bases, with 9 bases remaining between them. The CDR3 loop reads CASSLLVSEAFF. In DNA form, the CDR3 reads TGTGCCAGCAGCTTATTGGTATCCGAAGCTTTCTTT.

This clonotype was seen more than once but under ten times. V gene TRBV7-9 combines with J gene TRBJ1-4; 7 nucleotides match TRBD1. This CDR3 spans 18 amino acids. The J segment lost 5 bases and the V segment lost 1 base, leaving 13 bases of the junction unmatched. Germline loops: CDR1 SEHNR, CDR2 FQNEAQ (reference sequence). The chain's CDR3 is CASSLVRLRTGENEKLFF. The CDR3 nucleotides read TGTGCCAGCAGCTTAGTTCGGTTAAGGACAGGTGAAAATGAAAAACTGTTTTTT.

CDR3 sequence: CASSQVGPAVEQYF. In DNA, the CDR3 is TGCGCCAGCAGCCAAGTCGGACCCGCGGTAGAGCAGTACTTC. This rearrangement joins TRBV4-1 to TRBJ2-7; D is ambiguous. Trimming took off 1 base at V and 7 bases at J, with 14 bases between the two ends. Per the germline V gene, CDR1 is MGHRA and CDR2 is YSYEKL. The CDR3 consists of 14 residues.

This chain joins TRBV18 and TRBJ1-1; no clear D gene. The CDR3 length is 12 residues. Germline CDR1 and CDR2: KGHSH and LQKENI. Trimming left V 2 bases short and J 3 bases short, with 4 bases between. CDR3 amino acids: CASSPVDTEAFF. DNA of the CDR3: TGTGCCAGCTCACCAGTTGACACTGAAGCTTTCTTT.

This clonotype showed up just once. The chain is built from TRBV12-3 or TRBV12-4 and TRBJ1-5; TRBD1 matches at 10 bases. The J segment lost 4 bases and the V segment lost 7 bases, leaving 4 bases of the junction unmatched. This CDR3 comprises 14 residues. The CDR3 protein is CASTGTGENQPQHF. CDR3 coding DNA: TGTGCCAGCACCGGGACAGGGGAGAATCAGCCCCAGCATTTT.

A few counts support this clonotype. The gene calls are TRBV18 and TRBJ1-2; D might be TRBD1 (6 bases). The CDR3 is 13 amino acids. Germline V gene data show CDR1 as KGHSH and CDR2 as LQKENI. V lost 2 bases and J 4 bases, leaving 8 bases between the germline ends. DNA for the CDR3: TGTGCCAGCTCACCAGAGGGGGGCTATGGCTACACCTTC. Its translation: CASSPEGGYGYTF.

This chain's CDR3 is CASLTSGGTDTQYF. CDR3 bases: TGTGCCAGCCTGACTAGCGGGGGAACAGATACGCAGTATTTT. The genes are TRBV7-2 and TRBJ2-3, with 12 bases that match TRBD2. CDR3 length: 14 amino acids. CDR1 and CDR2 (germline): SGHTA, FQGNSA. Trimming removed 8 bases from V and 3 bases from J; junction bases left unmatched: 3.

The chain uses TRBV5-6 and TRBJ2-2; D gene uncertain. Germline-derived CDR1 and CDR2 are SGHDT and YYEEEE. The CDR3 contains 15 residues. Trimming took off 6 bases at V and 7 bases at J, with 19 bases between the two ends. The CDR3: CASNSPEANGGELFF. The CDR3 nucleotides are TGTGCCAGCAACTCGCCTGAAGCAAATGGCGGGGAGCTGTTTTTT.

The chain is built from TRBV4-1 and TRBJ1-6, with 7 bases that match TRBD1. Looked up from germline, CDR1 is MGHRA and CDR2 is YSYEKL. The CDR3 is 15 amino acids. V was pared by 1 base and J by 7 bases, with 4 bases of the junction left unmatched. The CDR3 loop is CASSQGQGFNSPLHF. CDR3 nucleotide sequence: TGCGCCAGCAGCCAAGGACAGGGATTCAATTCACCCCTCCACTTT.

The chain has TRBV5-1 and TRBJ1-2; D is perhaps TRBD1 (6 bases). The CDR3 is made up of 14 amino acids. The V gene's germline CDR1 is SGHRS and CDR2 YFSETQ. The V gene lost 0 bases and the J gene lost 1 base, with 7 bases spanning the gap. This CDR3 is CASSLGDNNYGYTF. Here the CDR3 DNA reads TGCGCCAGCAGCTTGGGGGACAATAACTATGGCTACACCTTC. Drawing the rest from reference TRBV5-1 and TRBJ1-2, the complete variable domain is KAGVTQTPRYLIKTRGQQVTLSCSPISGHRSVSWYQQTPGQGLQFLFEYFSETQRNKGNFPGRFSGRQFSNSRSEMNVSTLELGDSALYLCASSLGDNNYGYTFGSGTRLTVV.

The chain is built from TRBV29-1 and TRBJ2-3, with 7 nucleotides matching TRBD1. The V and J ends lost 3 bases and 0 bases, in that order; junction bases with no gene match: 9. The germline gives CDR1 SQVTM, CDR2 ANQGSEA. The CDR3 contains 16 residues. CDR3 DNA sequence: TGCAGCGTTGAGGGAGCAGACAGGGCTAGCACAGATACGCAGTATTTT. It is translated as CSVEGADRASTDTQYF.

The table lists this clonotype with many counts. The chain has TRBV7-2 and TRBJ1-2; D might be TRBD1 (6 bases). Trimming stripped 3 bases from V and 3 bases from J, with 20 bases between. Germline CDR1 is SGHTA and CDR2 is FQGNSA. CDR3 length equals 17 residues. DNA of the CDR3: TGTGCCAGCAGCTTTTACAATGACAGGTCTATTGACTATGGCTACACCTTC. Its translation is CASSFYNDRSIDYGYTF.

The J gene is TRBJ1-5, the V gene TRBV10-3; unclear D gene. CDR3 length: 14 amino acids. Trimming cost V 7 bases and J 2 bases, with 12 bases left between them. CDR1 is ENHRY and CDR2 is SYGVKD in the germline V gene. The CDR3 coding sequence is TGTGCCATCACCTCGGAGGCCGGCAATCAGCCCCAGCATTTT. As protein: CAITSEAGNQPQHF.

This clonotype was found a few times. V usage is TRBV7-9 and J usage is TRBJ2-4; D may correspond to TRBD1 or TRBD2 (6 bases each). From germline, CDR1 is SEHNR and CDR2 FQNEAQ (reference sequence). There are 18 residues in the CDR3. The V end was cut by 5 bases, the J end by 0 bases, with 20 bases between. The DNA of the CDR3 is TGTGCCAGCAGCCCCCTAAGGGGGGCAATCTTAGCCAAAAACATTCAGTACTTC. Its translation: CASSPLRGAILAKNIQYF.

V is TRBV5-1 and J is TRBJ2-3; no definite D call. The CDR3 covers 15 residues. With 2 bases removed from V and 0 bases from J, the gap between germline ends came to 10 bases. Germline V gene sequence: CDR1 SGHRS, CDR2 YFSETQ. The CDR3 nucleotides are TGCGCCAGCAGCTTCGACCCTATTAGCACAGATACGCAGTATTTT. This translates into CASSFDPISTDTQYF.

This clonotype was seen only a few times. The chain recombines TRBV18 with TRBJ2-3; 7 nucleotides align to TRBD1. This CDR3 comprises 17 residues. The V segment lost 3 bases and the J segment 2 bases; nucleotides outside the gene matches: 11. The germline V gene has CDR1 KGHSH and CDR2 LQKENI. CDR3 in DNA: TGTGCCAGCTCACCTTCTTCAGGGACAGCCTTCACAGATACGCAGTATTTT. This sequence encodes CASSPSSGTAFTDTQYF.

This clonotype was detected only a few times. The chain employs TRBV12-3 or TRBV12-4 and TRBJ2-5; TRBD2 aligns across 9 bases. Unmatched junction bases numbered 8, after V lost 3 bases and J lost 6 bases. The CDR3 extends over 15 amino acids. Written as DNA, the CDR3 is TGTGCCAGCAGTTTGAGGACCGCGGGGGGGAAGACCCAGTACTTC. This gives the protein CASSLRTAGGKTQYF.

The rearrangement joins TRBV4-3 to TRBJ2-1, with 7 nucleotides matching TRBD2. Germline V lookup: CDR1 LGHNA, CDR2 YSLEER. The V and J ends lost 1 base and 8 bases, in that order; junction bases with no gene match: 5. The CDR3 has 14 amino acids. CDR3 DNA: TGCGCCAGCAGCCAAGTGACTAGCCCTTATGAGCAGTTCTTC. This encodes CASSQVTSPYEQFF.

This chain joins TRBV5-6 and TRBJ2-3, with a weak D call TRBD2 (5 bases). Looked up from germline, CDR1 is SGHDT and CDR2 is YYEEEE. V was shortened by 0 bases and J by 2 bases, with 25 bases between the two germline ends. The CDR3 is 20 residues long. CDR3 DNA sequence: TGTGCCAGCAGCTTGGATGGGGTTGCCCGGGATCCAACCTACACAGATACGCAGTATTTT. It is translated as CASSLDGVARDPTYTDTQYF.